The clone carrying this T cell receptor (beta chain) appeared many times. Its matching antigen is unknown. This sample was included in a study of identical twins. Only healthy Caucasians were enrolled as donors. Findings of the study overall: With beta out-of-frame sequences, excess sharing by twins was weaker. Abundant beta clonotypes from cord blood bore fewer insertions; memory repertoires lacked this pattern. Models underestimated out-of-frame TCR alpha sharing in monozygotic twins.

TCRdb called the 5' RACE reads again in MiXCR, with one record for every CDR3 protein. Of approximately 670,000 distinct CDR3 sequences in the sample, over 5% are singletons; the top ten hold 1.5% to 2%. This sequence was found in a man younger than 35 in good health. Sequencing input: naive T cells sorted from blood.

As DNA, the CDR3 is TGCAGTGCTAGAGATTTGGGGGTCGAGCAGTACTTC. Residues: CSARDLGVEQYF. V is TRBV20-1 and J is TRBJ2-7; D tentatively fits TRBD1 or TRBD2 (5 bases each). The CDR3 is made up of 12 amino acids. Per the germline V gene, CDR1 is DFQATT and CDR2 is SNEGSKA (reference sequence). V gave up 0 bases and J gave up 6 bases, with 9 bases separating them.